The next 5 T cell receptor beta chains were all read from a single sample in a study of OX40 agonist ivuxolimab in advanced cancers. Method: immunoSEQ multiplex PCR; TCRdb's copy keeps in-frame clones and lacks some. The table records about 72,000 clones, approximately 90% of them present only once. The source was CD4+ or CD8+ T cells sorted from blood, collected in a trial of the OX40 agonist ivuxolimab. The source is an adult with an advanced solid tumor such as melanoma, head and neck, liver or kidney cancer.

The chain uses TRBV18 and TRBJ1-3, with D unresolved. The CDR3 covers 17 residues. Germline CDR1 and CDR2: KGHSH and LQKENI. V lost 2 bases and J lost 0, with 14 bases in between. CDR3 nucleotides: TGTGCCAGCTCACCAATTGACGCCCTGAGCTCTGGAAACACCATATATTTT. This sequence encodes CASSPIDALSSGNTIYF.

The genes are TRBV6-5 and TRBJ2-2, with TRBD1 as a possible D gene (6 bases). V shed 6 bases and J shed 0 bases, with 11 bases lying between them. CDR1 MNHEY and CDR2 SVGAGI come from the germline V gene. The CDR3 loop spans 15 amino acids. The CDR3, as DNA: TGTGCCAGCAGCCCTTGGACAGCGAACACCGGGGAGCTGTTTTTT. Encoded protein: CASSPWTANTGELFF.

The chain employs TRBV7-9 and TRBJ2-3, with 9 bases that match TRBD1. The CDR3 has 15 residues. CDR1 SEHNR and CDR2 FQNEAQ come from the germline V gene (reference sequence). V shed 5 bases and J 4 bases; nucleotides not matched to a gene: 7. The CDR3 reads CASSDTGGRPDTQYF. CDR3 nucleotide sequence: TGTGCCAGCAGCGACACAGGGGGCCGGCCAGATACGCAGTATTTT. The full variable domain, rest sourced from reference TRBV7-9 and TRBJ2-3, is DTGVSQNPRHKITKRGQNVTFRCDPISEHNRLYWYRQTLGQGPEFLTYFQNEAQLEKSRLLSDRFSAERPKGSFSTLEIQRTEQGDSAMYLCASSDTGGRPDTQYFGPGTRLTVL.

This chain uses TRBV29-1 with TRBJ2-7; the match to TRBD1 covers 9 bases. The CDR3 consists of 15 residues. Looked up from germline, CDR1 is SQVTM and CDR2 is ANQGSEA. After removal of 2 bases from V and 1 base from J, the junction contained 6 bases not matched to a gene. The CDR3 coding sequence is TGCAGCGTTGAAACAACAGGGGGCTCGTCCTACGAGCAGTACTTC. This gives the protein CSVETTGGSSYEQYF.

The V gene is TRBV18, the J gene TRBJ1-6; a weak D match, TRBD1 (5 bases). Trimming pared 4 bases from V and 11 bases from J, leaving 12 bases between. Germline CDR1 is KGHSH and CDR2 is LQKENI. This CDR3 comprises 13 residues. This CDR3 reads CASSRGVGTPLHF. DNA of the CDR3: TGTGCCAGCTCACGAGGGGTTGGGACACCCCTCCACTTT.